Each of the 18 T cell receptor beta chains below was sequenced from the same sample in a study of cytomegalovirus exposure and HLA in healthy donors. The primer mix had 60 Vbeta and 13 Jbeta primers. The protocol was immunoSEQ multiplex PCR, while the TCRdb copy is restricted to in-frame clones and leaves out a portion. There are some 180,000 clones in the sample; 70% to 80% occur only once, and less than 15% lies in the top ten. Sequenced sample: PBMCs. The receptors originated from a woman aged 30 to 39 in good health and CMV-seropositive.

The V gene is TRBV18, the J gene TRBJ1-1; TRBD1 aligns across 7 bases. V shed 6 bases and J 0 bases; nucleotides not matched to a gene: 13. CDR1 KGHSH and CDR2 LQKENI come from the germline V gene. CDR3 size: 17 residues. The CDR3 coding sequence is TGTGCCAGCTCCCCGCAGGGGGTCAACGCTATGAACACTGAAGCTTTCTTT. Its protein product is CASSPQGVNAMNTEAFF.

This clone was detected only a few times. V usage is TRBV11-3 and J usage is TRBJ2-1, with 13 bases fitting TRBD2. Germline V gives CDR1 SGHNT, CDR2 YENEEA. V shed 0 bases, J shed 4 bases, and the junction held 3 bases outside the gene matches. The CDR3 has 17 amino acids. The CDR3 is CASSLDRGLAGYNEQFF. CDR3 in DNA: TGTGCCAGCAGCTTAGATCGGGGACTAGCGGGATACAATGAGCAGTTCTTC.

The chain has TRBV7-2 and TRBJ1-6, with D unclear. V dropped 4 bases and J dropped 6 bases, with 13 bases sitting between them. Germline assignment: CDR1 SGHTA and CDR2 FQGNSA. The CDR3 is 15 amino acids. The DNA of the CDR3 is TGTGCCAGCAGCTCCGGAGCGGCAATTAATTCACCCCTCCACTTT. Translating gives CASSSGAAINSPLHF.

In its sample, this clone was seen a few times. The chain has TRBV7-8 and TRBJ1-1; possibly TRBD1 for D (5 bases). CDR3 length: 15 residues. Germline CDR1 SGHVS, CDR2 FQNEAQ. V lost 3 bases and J lost 2, with 13 bases in between. CDR3 region: CASSFGDRKNTEAFF. Written as DNA, the CDR3 is TGTGCCAGCAGCTTTGGCGACAGAAAAAACACTGAAGCTTTCTTT.

V and J are TRBV29-1 and TRBJ2-7; D is possibly TRBD1 (6 bases). The CDR3 sequence is 12 residues long. V shed 2 bases and J shed 6 bases, with 11 bases lying between them. Germline V gene sequence: CDR1 SQVTM, CDR2 ANQGSEA. CDR3 in DNA: TGCAGCGTTGAAAGGGCCAGGGGCGAGCAGTACTTC. Encoded protein: CSVERARGEQYF.

This clone was recorded once. The J gene is TRBJ2-3, the V gene TRBV7-3; TRBD2 matches at 7 bases. CDR3 size: 14 residues. Germline values: CDR1 SGHTA, CDR2 FQGTGA. V lost 5 bases and J lost 8; bases outside the gene matches: 10. DNA of the CDR3: TGTGCCAGCAGCCAGCGGGACCCTAGCGGTACGCAGTATTTT. This codes for CASSQRDPSGTQYF.

This chain connects TRBV5-1 to TRBJ2-5, with 7 nucleotides matching TRBD2. With V trimmed by 1 base and J by 4 bases, 7 bases remained unmatched. The CDR3 totals 15 residues. Germline-derived CDR1 and CDR2 are SGHRS and YFSETQ. The CDR3 sequence: CASSLSGLGSETQYF. The CDR3 region has the DNA TGCGCCAGCAGCTTGTCTGGACTAGGCTCAGAGACCCAGTACTTC.

The rearrangement uses TRBV7-3 and TRBJ2-3, with D possibly matching TRBD2 (6 bases). Trimming left V 4 bases short and J 0 bases short, with 8 bases between. CDR1 is SGHTA, CDR2 FQGTGA, per germline. This CDR3 contains 14 residues. In DNA, the CDR3 is TGTGCCAGCAGCTCCGGGACTAGCACAGATACGCAGTATTTT. Translated: CASSSGTSTDTQYF.

The chain couples TRBV5-1 to TRBJ2-1; 9 positions match TRBD2. V shed 2 bases, J shed 9 bases, and the junction held 9 bases outside the gene matches. The CDR3 totals 15 residues. CDR1 and CDR2 (germline): SGHRS, YFSETQ. CDR3 coding DNA: TGCGCCAGCAGCTTACTTCAAGCGGGAGGCCGTGAGCAGTTCTTC. Amino acid sequence: CASSLLQAGGREQFF.

V is TRBV15 and J is TRBJ1-3, with no clear D. Between the trimmed V and J ends, which lost 0 bases and 1 base, there was a span of 25 bases. Looked up from germline, CDR1 is LNHNV and CDR2 is YYDKDF (reference sequence). The CDR3 is 21 amino acids. The CDR3: CATSRDSFFGLQKESGNTIYF. CDR3 nucleotides: TGTGCCACCAGCAGAGATTCGTTTTTCGGACTCCAAAAGGAGTCTGGAAACACCATATATTTT.

This clone was seen many times. The chain employs TRBV2 and TRBJ1-5, with 9 bases fitting TRBD1. This CDR3 comprises 15 residues. J gave up 7 bases and V 5 bases, and 9 bases lay outside the gene matches. Germline CDR1 is SNHLY and CDR2 is FYNNEI. In DNA form, the CDR3 reads TGTGCCAGCAGTCCTAACAGGGGGCTGGGACAGCCCCAGCATTTT. Translated: CASSPNRGLGQPQHF. The full variable domain, its missing parts supplied by reference TRBV2 and TRBJ1-5, is EPEVTQTPSHQVTQMGQEVILRCVPISNHLYFYWYRQILGQKVEFLVSFYNNEISEKSEIFDDQFSVERPDGSNFTLKIRSTKLEDSAMYFCASSPNRGLGQPQHFGDGTRLSIL.

The chain recombines TRBV28 with TRBJ2-4; D is ambiguous. The CDR3 loop spans 15 amino acids. CDR1 and CDR2 (germline): MDHEN, SYDVKM. The V gene lost 6 bases and the J gene lost 0 bases, with 12 bases spanning the gap. Written as DNA, the CDR3 is TGTGCCAGCAGCCCGCTGGGCCTAGCCAAAAACATTCAGTACTTC. Encoded protein: CASSPLGLAKNIQYF.

This chain links TRBV7-2 with TRBJ2-2; TRBD2 matches 11 bases. Germline V lookup: CDR1 SGHTA, CDR2 FQGNSA. The CDR3 extends over 15 amino acids. The V segment lost 4 bases and the J segment 5 bases; nucleotides outside the gene matches: 3. The CDR3 is CASSSRTSGTGELFF. In nucleotides, the CDR3 is TGTGCCAGCAGCTCAAGGACTAGCGGGACCGGGGAGCTGTTTTTT.

The rearrangement links TRBV7-3 to TRBJ2-7; 9 bases match TRBD1. With 5 bases clipped from V and 6 bases from J, the junction kept 5 bases outside the gene matches. This CDR3 region has 13 residues. Germline V gene sequence: CDR1 SGHTA, CDR2 FQGTGA. CDR3: CASSQGQGGEQYF. In DNA, the CDR3 is TGTGCCAGCAGCCAGGGACAGGGAGGCGAGCAGTACTTC.

This chain joins TRBV5-1 and TRBJ2-3; tentative D call: TRBD2 (6 bases). Trimming removed 3 bases at V and 3 bases at J, with 11 bases between. CDR1 is SGHRS and CDR2 is YFSETQ in the germline V gene. The CDR3 covers 14 residues. The CDR3 reads CASSSFGGTDTQYF. CDR3 nucleotide sequence: TGCGCCAGCAGCTCTTTCGGAGGGACAGATACGCAGTATTTT.

This clone was counted a few times. V is TRBV30 and J is TRBJ2-3; TRBD2 matches 13 bases. This CDR3 contains 16 residues. Germline CDR1 and CDR2: GTSNPN and SVGIG (reference sequence). The V segment lost 3 bases and the J segment 5 bases; nucleotides outside the gene matches: 8. This chain's CDR3 is CAWRSLAGGPQDTQYF. The CDR3 nucleotides are TGTGCCTGGAGATCACTAGCGGGGGGGCCCCAAGATACGCAGTATTTT.

The chain has TRBV7-2 and TRBJ2-2; D is perhaps TRBD2 (5 bases). In germline, CDR1 is SGHTA, CDR2 FQGNSA. V gave up 7 bases and J gave up 7 bases, with 16 bases separating them. This CDR3 is built from 14 residues. CDR3 coding DNA: TGTGCCAGCACTGGGCAACTAGGGTTCGGGGAGCTGTTTTTT. Translating it yields CASTGQLGFGELFF.

The chain joins TRBV5-6 to TRBJ1-1, with 7 bases lining up with TRBD1. The CDR3 is 17 residues long. Germline-derived CDR1 and CDR2 are SGHDT and YYEEEE. V lost 0 bases to trimming and J lost 4 bases; unmatched junction nucleotides: 12. Here the CDR3 reads CASSLGNRGRTGTEAFF. DNA of the CDR3: TGTGCCAGCAGCTTGGGCAACAGGGGTCGGACTGGCACTGAAGCTTTCTTT.